Here is one T cell receptor (beta chain) with its context. The antigen is not known. Germline loops: CDR1 GTSNPN, CDR2 SVGIG (reference sequence). J lost 2 bases, V lost 1 base, and 0 bases had no gene match. This CDR3 region has 15 residues. This sample stems from a study of cytomegalovirus exposure and HLA in healthy donors. This PCR relied on a set of 60 Vbeta primers and 13 Jbeta primers. Produced via immunoSEQ multiplex PCR; TCRdb's table is partial and in-frame only. The table includes 60,000 to 95,000 clones, around 84% detected once. General study points: Clonal expansion was found to be greater in HLA-associated TCR beta chains than in equally common others in a later analysis.

This TCR was recovered from a woman aged 40 to 50 in good health and CMV-seropositive. The sample was PBMCs. The chain uses TRBV30 and TRBJ2-1; TRBD2 matches at 12 bases. This CDR3 is CAWSGTSGAYNEQFF. Here the CDR3 DNA reads TGTGCCTGGAGTGGGACTAGCGGGGCCTACAATGAGCAGTTCTTC. The full variable domain, its missing parts supplied by reference TRBV30 and TRBJ2-1, is SQTIHQWPATLVQPVGSPLSLECTVEGTSNPNLYWYRQAAGRGLQLLFYSVGIGQISSEVPQNLSASRPQDRQFILSSKKLLLSDSGFYLCAWSGTSGAYNEQFFGPGTRLTVL.